The subject of this entry is one T cell receptor beta chain. The entry originates in a study of T cells after yellow fever vaccination. TCRdb redid the calling of the 5' RACE reads with MiXCR, one entry per CDR3 protein. Here the sample spans about 630,000 distinct CDR3 sequences, roughly an eighth being singletons. Germline V gene data show CDR1 as LGHDT and CDR2 as YNNKEL (reference sequence). The CDR3 is made up of 14 amino acids. With V trimmed by 4 bases and J by 6 bases, 4 bases remained unmatched. This rearrangement joins TRBV3-1 to TRBJ2-2, with TRBD2 matching 8 bases. The sample in question was PBMCs, obtained on the day of the yellow fever booster vaccination. The source of this sequence is a man in his thirties or forties who received the YFV17D yellow fever vaccine. CDR3 DNA sequence: TGTGCCAGCAGCCCGCGCGGGGGGTCCGGGGAGCTGTTTTTT. Its protein product is CASSPRGGSGELFF.